This TCR beta chain was captured in a study of blood T cells in healthy people across ages. Combining a sample-barcoded 5' primer with a J-beta primer mix, a second PCR ran for roughly 7 to 12 cycles. TCRdb reanalysed the 5' RACE reads using MiXCR and keeps one entry per CDR3 protein. The data show 1.2 million to 1.5 million distinct CDR3 sequences, roughly 45% seen once. Per the germline V gene, CDR1 is SGHRS and CDR2 is YFSETQ. J gave up 6 bases and V 3 bases, and 8 bases lay outside the gene matches. The CDR3 runs 15 residues. The chain recombines TRBV5-1 with TRBJ2-3; 9 bases are shared with TRBD1. This TCR was sampled from a woman aged 18-29 years in good health. The specimen was blood. The CDR3, as DNA: TGCGCCAGCAGCTCCGGGACAGGGACGAGGGATACGCAGTATTTT. Amino acids: CASSSGTGTRDTQYF.